The T cell receptor beta chain under discussion was sequenced for a study of identical twins. CDR1 and CDR2 (germline): DFQATT, SNEGSKA (reference sequence). This CDR3 spans 12 amino acids. V was shortened by 6 bases and J by 6 bases, with 12 bases between the two germline ends. From the 5' RACE reads, TCRdb called clonotypes with MiXCR, one entry per CDR3 protein. Seen here are 1.5 million to 2 million distinct CDR3 sequences, under 35% observed once, and the top ten hold around 0.25%. V usage is TRBV20-1 and J usage is TRBJ2-1; D is unresolved. This sequence was found in a newborn girl in good health. Sequencing was done on a sample of cord blood. CDR3 DNA sequence: TGCAGTGCCGCCCACCCCCTCAATGAGCAGTTCTTC. Amino acid sequence: CSAAHPLNEQFF.